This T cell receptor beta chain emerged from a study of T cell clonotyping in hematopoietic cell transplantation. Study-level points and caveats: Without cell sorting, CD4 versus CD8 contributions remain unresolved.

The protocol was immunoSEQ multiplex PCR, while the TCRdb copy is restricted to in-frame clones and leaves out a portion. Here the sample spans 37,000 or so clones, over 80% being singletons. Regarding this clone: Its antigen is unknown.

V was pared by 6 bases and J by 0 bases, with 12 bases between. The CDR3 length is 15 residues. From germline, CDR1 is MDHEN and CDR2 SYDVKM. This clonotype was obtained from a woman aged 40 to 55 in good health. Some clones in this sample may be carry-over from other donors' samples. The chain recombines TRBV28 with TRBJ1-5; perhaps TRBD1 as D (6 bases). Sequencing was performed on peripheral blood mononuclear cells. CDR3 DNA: TGTGCCAGCAGCCCGACAGGTTATAGCAATCAGCCCCAGCATTTT. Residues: CASSPTGYSNQPQHF.